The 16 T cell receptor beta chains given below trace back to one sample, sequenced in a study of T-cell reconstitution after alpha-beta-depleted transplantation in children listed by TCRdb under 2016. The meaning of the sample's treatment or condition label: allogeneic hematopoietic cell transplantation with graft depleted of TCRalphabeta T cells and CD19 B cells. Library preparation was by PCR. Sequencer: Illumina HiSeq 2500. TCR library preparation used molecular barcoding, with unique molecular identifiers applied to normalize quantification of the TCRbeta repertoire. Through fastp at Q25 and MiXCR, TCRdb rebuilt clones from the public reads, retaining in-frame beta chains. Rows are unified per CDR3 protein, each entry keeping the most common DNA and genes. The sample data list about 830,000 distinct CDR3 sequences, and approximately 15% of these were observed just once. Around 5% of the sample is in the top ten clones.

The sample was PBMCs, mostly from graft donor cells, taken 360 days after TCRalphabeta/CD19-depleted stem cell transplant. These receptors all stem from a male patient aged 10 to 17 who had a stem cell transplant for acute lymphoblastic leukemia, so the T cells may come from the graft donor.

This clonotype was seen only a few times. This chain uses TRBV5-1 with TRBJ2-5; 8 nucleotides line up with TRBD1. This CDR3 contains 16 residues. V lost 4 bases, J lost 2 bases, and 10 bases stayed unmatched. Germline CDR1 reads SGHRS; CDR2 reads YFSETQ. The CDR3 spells CASSLRQGIVQETQYF. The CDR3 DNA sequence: TGCGCCAGCAGCCTAAGACAGGGGATTGTACAAGAGACCCAGTACTTC. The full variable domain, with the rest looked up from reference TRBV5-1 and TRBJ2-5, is KAGVTQTPRYLIKTRGQQVTLSCSPISGHRSVSWYQQTPGQGLQFLFEYFSETQRNKGNFPGRFSGRQFSNSRSEMNVSTLELGDSALYLCASSLRQGIVQETQYFGPGTRLLVL.

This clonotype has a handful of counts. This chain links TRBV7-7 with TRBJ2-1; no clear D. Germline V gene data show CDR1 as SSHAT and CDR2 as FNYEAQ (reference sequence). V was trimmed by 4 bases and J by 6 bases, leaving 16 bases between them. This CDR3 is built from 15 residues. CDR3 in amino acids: CASSYLIPGANEQFF. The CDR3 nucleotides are TGTGCCAGCAGCTACCTGATACCGGGCGCCAATGAGCAGTTCTTC.

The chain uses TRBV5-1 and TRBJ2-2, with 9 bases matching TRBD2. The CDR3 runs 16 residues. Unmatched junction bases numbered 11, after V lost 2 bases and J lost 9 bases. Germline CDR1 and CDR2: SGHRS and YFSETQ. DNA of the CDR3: TGCGCCAGCAGCTTTACCGGGACTAGCTATCCCCGGGAGCTGTTTTTT. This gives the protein CASSFTGTSYPRELFF.

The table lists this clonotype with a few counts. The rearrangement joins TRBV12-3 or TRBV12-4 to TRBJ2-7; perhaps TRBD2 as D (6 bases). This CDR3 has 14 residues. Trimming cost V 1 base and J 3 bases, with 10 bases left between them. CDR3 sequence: CASSLGDFIYEQYF. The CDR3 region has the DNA TGTGCCAGCAGTTTAGGGGACTTCATCTACGAGCAGTACTTC.

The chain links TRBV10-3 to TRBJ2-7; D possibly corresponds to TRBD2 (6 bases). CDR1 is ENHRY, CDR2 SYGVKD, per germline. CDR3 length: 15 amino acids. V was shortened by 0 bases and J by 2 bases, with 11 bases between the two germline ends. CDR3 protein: CAISESGGKAYEQYF. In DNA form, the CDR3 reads TGTGCCATCAGTGAGTCTGGGGGGAAGGCCTACGAGCAGTACTTC.

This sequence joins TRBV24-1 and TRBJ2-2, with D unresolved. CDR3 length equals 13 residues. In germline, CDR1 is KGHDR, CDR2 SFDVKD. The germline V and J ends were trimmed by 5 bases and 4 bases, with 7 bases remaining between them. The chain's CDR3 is CATSATFTGELFF. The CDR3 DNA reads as TGTGCCACCAGTGCTACTTTCACCGGGGAGCTGTTTTTT.

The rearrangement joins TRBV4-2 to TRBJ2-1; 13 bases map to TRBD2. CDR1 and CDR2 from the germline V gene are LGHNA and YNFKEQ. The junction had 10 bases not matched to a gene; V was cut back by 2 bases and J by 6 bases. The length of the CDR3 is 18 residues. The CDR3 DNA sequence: TGTGCCAGCAGCCAACATACTAGCGGGAGGGCTCTCGGCAATGAGCAGTTCTTC. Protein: CASSQHTSGRALGNEQFF.

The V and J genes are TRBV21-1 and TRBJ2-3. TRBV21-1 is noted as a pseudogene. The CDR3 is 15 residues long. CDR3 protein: CASSTAGRRTDTQYF. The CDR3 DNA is TGTGCCAGCAGCACAGCGGGAAGGAGAACAGATACGCAGTATTTT.

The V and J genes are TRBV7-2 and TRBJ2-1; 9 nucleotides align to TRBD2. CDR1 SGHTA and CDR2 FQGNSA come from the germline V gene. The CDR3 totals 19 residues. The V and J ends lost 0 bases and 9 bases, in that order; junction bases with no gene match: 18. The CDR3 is CASSLALTIAGVRILEQFF. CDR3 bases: TGTGCCAGCAGCTTAGCCCTAACCATAGCGGGAGTGAGGATCCTTGAGCAGTTCTTC.

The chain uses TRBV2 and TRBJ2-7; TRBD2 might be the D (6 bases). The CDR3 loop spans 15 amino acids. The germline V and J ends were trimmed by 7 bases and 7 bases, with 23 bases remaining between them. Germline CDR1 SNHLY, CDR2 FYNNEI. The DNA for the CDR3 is TGTGCCAGCAAACGACTAGAAGAATGGAGTAAGGAGCAGTACTTC. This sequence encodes CASKRLEEWSKEQYF.

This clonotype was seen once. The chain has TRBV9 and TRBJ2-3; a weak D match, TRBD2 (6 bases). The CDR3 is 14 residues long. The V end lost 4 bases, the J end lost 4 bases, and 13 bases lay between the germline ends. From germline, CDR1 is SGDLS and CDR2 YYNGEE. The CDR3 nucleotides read TGTGCCAGCAGCCCCCGGAGGGCCTCAGATACGCAGTATTTT. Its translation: CASSPRRASDTQYF.

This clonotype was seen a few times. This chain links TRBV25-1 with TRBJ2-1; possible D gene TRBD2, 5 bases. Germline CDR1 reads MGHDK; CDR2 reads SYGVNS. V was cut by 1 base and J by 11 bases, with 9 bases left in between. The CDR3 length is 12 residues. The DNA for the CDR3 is TGTGCCAGCAGTGAATTAAGAGGGAAGCAGTTCTTC. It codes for CASSELRGKQFF.

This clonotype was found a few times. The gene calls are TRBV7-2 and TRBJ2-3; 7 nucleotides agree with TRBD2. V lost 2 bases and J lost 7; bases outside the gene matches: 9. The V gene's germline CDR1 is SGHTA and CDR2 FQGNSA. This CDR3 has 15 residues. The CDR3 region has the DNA TGTGCCAGCAGCTTAAGGCTAGCGGTCCGAAATACGCAGTATTTT. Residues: CASSLRLAVRNTQYF.

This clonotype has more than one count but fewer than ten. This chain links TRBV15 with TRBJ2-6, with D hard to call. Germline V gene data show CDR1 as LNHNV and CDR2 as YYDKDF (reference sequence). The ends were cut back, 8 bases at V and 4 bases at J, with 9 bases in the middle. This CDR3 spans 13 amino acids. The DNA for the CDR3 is TGTGCCACCGGGCGAAGAGGGGCCAACGTCCTGACTTTC. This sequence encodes CATGRRGANVLTF.

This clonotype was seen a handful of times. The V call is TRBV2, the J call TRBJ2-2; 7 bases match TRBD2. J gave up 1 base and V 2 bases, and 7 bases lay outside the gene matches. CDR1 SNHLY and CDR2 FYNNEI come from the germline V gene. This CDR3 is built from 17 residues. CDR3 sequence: CASSEPASGENTGELFF. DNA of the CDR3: TGTGCCAGCAGTGAACCCGCTAGCGGAGAGAACACCGGGGAGCTGTTTTTT.

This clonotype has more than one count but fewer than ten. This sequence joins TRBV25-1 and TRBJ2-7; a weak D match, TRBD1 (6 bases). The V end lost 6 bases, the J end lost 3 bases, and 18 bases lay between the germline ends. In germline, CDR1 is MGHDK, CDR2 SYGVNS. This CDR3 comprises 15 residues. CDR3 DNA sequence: TGTGCCAGCAGAGAAACAGGGACCGGGATCTACGAGCAGTACTTC. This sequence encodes CASRETGTGIYEQYF.